The rows below give T cell receptor beta chains drawn from one sample of a study of regulatory T cells in long-lasting Graves disease. TCRdb passed the multiplex PCR reads through MiXCR, listing each CDR3 protein once. The sample has a few hundred thousand distinct CDR3 sequences; about 20% are singletons. This sample also belongs to another study, concerning T cells in Graves' hyperthyroidism and ophthalmopathy.

The source was peripheral blood mononuclear cells (PBMCs), collected at new diagnosis, from a patient treated with antithyroid drugs. The source of these receptors is a woman in her twenties or thirties with Graves disease. Both conserved end residues are part of each CDR3. Each record gives: V gene, J gene, D gene, CDR3 protein. A D gene is named only where the DNA matches it firmly.

TRBV3-1,TRBJ2-1,NA,CASSHYNEQFF
TRBV14,TRBJ1-4,NA,CASSQVRGRNEKLFF
TRBV7-8,TRBJ2-1,TRBD1,CASSLSGTGLYLEQFF
TRBV13,TRBJ1-1,NA,CASSGPGADTEAFF
TRBV6-2/TRBV6-3,TRBJ2-4,TRBD1,CASRIQGESIQYF
TRBV11-2,TRBJ2-7,NA,CASRSPTRGSYEQYF
TRBV5-6,TRBJ2-1,NA,CASSFGASPNEQFF
TRBV20-1,TRBJ1-1,NA,CSAIRGTEAFF
TRBV12-3/TRBV12-4,TRBJ2-7,TRBD1,CASTWTGTYEQYF
TRBV7-6,TRBJ1-1,NA,CASRGGGNTEAFF
TRBV7-9,TRBJ2-1,NA,CASLGIHNEQFF
TRBV2,TRBJ2-5,NA,CASSINSEETQYF
TRBV7-9,TRBJ2-7,TRBD1,CASSPRDRATYEQYF
TRBV2,TRBJ2-1,NA,CASSEGEQKYNEQFF
TRBV29-1,TRBJ1-2,NA,CSVHRGGMRGNYGYTF
TRBV20-1,TRBJ1-1,NA,CSARDLGSPMNTEAFF
TRBV7-9,TRBJ2-2,TRBD1,CASSLQTGTGTGELFF
TRBV7-9,TRBJ2-7,NA,CASSPGPAIWEQYF
TRBV7-3,TRBJ1-1,TRBD1,CASSFGQADSMNTEAFF
TRBV6-1,TRBJ1-1,NA,CASSEAEAFF
TRBV5-1,TRBJ1-1,NA,CASSLVSGTTEAFF
TRBV29-1,TRBJ1-1,NA,CSGVYTAGAFF
TRBV4-1,TRBJ2-2,TRBD1,CASSQVRQGAYTGELFF
TRBV10-3,TRBJ2-3,TRBD2,CAISHEPGLAGTDTQYF
TRBV11-2,TRBJ1-3,TRBD1,CASSLGGWTGAGNTIYF
TRBV5-4,TRBJ1-6,NA,CASSFPTGGSGSLHF
TRBV24-1,TRBJ2-1,TRBD2,CATSDPTLAGGRDEQFF
TRBV20-1,TRBJ1-4,TRBD1,CSADEGAAGEKLFF
TRBV7-8,TRBJ1-1,NA,CASSLERAEGAFF
TRBV6-1,TRBJ2-1,NA,CASSVGGGSYNEQFF
TRBV18,TRBJ1-6,NA,CANSPQGKNSPLHF
TRBV14,TRBJ1-6,TRBD1,CASSRNRDRERWALHF
TRBV3-1,TRBJ2-1,TRBD2,CASSQGLAGAYNEQFF
TRBV6-1,TRBJ2-7,NA,CASSGTGSYEQYF
TRBV3-1,TRBJ2-1,TRBD2,CASSQMGGREQFF
TRBV11-2,TRBJ1-3,NA,CASNLVRGPSGNTIYF
TRBV10-3,TRBJ1-3,NA,CAISEGQISGNTIYF
TRBV29-1,TRBJ1-3,TRBD1,CSGEGTGFGNTIYF
TRBV4-1,TRBJ1-6,TRBD1,CASSLQGGLTLDNSPLHF
TRBV11-2,TRBJ2-7,TRBD2,CASTVAGGSYEQYF
TRBV19,TRBJ1-5,NA,CASSIKFPGFDQPQHF
TRBV4-1,TRBJ2-2,NA,CASSQESYGRGVFTGELFF
TRBV9,TRBJ2-7,NA,CASSVGSGGQVEQYF
TRBV20-1,TRBJ2-3,TRBD2,CSASPLAGTDTQYF
TRBV10-3,TRBJ2-1,TRBD1,CAITGTGSNEQFF
TRBV20-1,TRBJ2-7,TRBD2,CSAGTSGGAVGYEQYF
TRBV3-1,TRBJ1-2,NA,CASSQERLTSYGYTF
TRBV29-1,TRBJ2-7,TRBD1,CSAGGQGGSYEQYF
TRBV2,TRBJ1-3,NA,CASSDRQAISGNTIYF
TRBV10-2,TRBJ2-3,NA,CASSELDTQYF
TRBV24-1,TRBJ1-3,NA,CATSEGNTIYF
TRBV18,TRBJ2-5,NA,CASSLTGTGAETQYF
TRBV2,TRBJ2-5,NA,CASSAVLPRETQYF
TRBV6-2/TRBV6-3,TRBJ1-2,NA,CASSGDLFYGYTF